These T cell receptor beta chains were read from a single sample in a study of PD-1 blockade in classical Hodgkin lymphoma. Using immunoSEQ multiplex PCR, the repertoire was profiled, and TCRdb retains in-frame clones only, with some absent. Of tens of thousands of clones in the sample, over 75% were seen once. The source was peripheral blood mononuclear cells (PBMCs), collected before the fourth cycle of nivolumab. These receptors were taken from a human donor with classical Hodgkin lymphoma. CDR3s leave out the opening cysteine and the closing phenylalanine or tryptophan. Fields, in order: clone size, J gene, V gene, CDR3 protein. Size is omitted from some rows. Given values are once, few, many or a class for expanded clones.

. TRBJ1-5 TRBV6-6 ASSYSETGTDQPQH
. TRBJ1-5 TRBV27 ATPHGQGENSNQPQH
. TRBJ1-3 TRBV7-2 ASSLGFGYTIY
. TRBJ1-3 TRBV7-8 ASSLAVVSGNTIY
. TRBJ2-3 TRBV27 ASSTILQGATDTQY
. TRBJ2-2 TRBV7-3 ASSLGLTSGGVGELF
. TRBJ1-2 TRBV30 AWSVRVGSGYT
. TRBJ2-5 TRBV6-1 ASSEGLKETQY
few TRBJ1-6 TRBV7-2 ASSLSTGGDSPLH
. TRBJ2-5 TRBV23-1 ASTLAETQY
. TRBJ2-7 TRBV14 ASSQDKSGSFDEQY
. TRBJ1-1 TRBV29-1 SVERGSPEAF
once TRBJ1-6 TRBV5-1 ASSLNVGQGNSPLH
. TRBJ2-6 TRBV11-3 ASSLGVGNAGANVLT
. TRBJ2-3 TRBV5-1 ASTSGGDTDTQY
. TRBJ1-2 TRBV7-2 ASSYLGYGYT
. TRBJ2-7 TRBV5-1 ASSWTGESEQY
. TRBJ1-1 TRBV11-2 ASDRDPLNTEAF
. TRBJ1-1 TRBV4-3 ASSQDNSVNTEAF
once TRBJ2-4 TRBV9 ASSVGGENIQY
. TRBJ2-7 TRBV7-8 ASSLGGTQDEQY
. TRBJ1-1 TRBV7-9 ASSLVSGSGNTEAF